One sample yielded the 25 T cell receptor beta chains listed below, sequenced in a study of blood T cell repertoires in COVID-19. The table came from immunoSEQ multiplex PCR; TCRdb's copy has only in-frame clones and leaves some out. The sample holds around 94,000 clones, approximately 80% seen once. The specimen sequenced was peripheral blood. These receptors were collected from a man aged 60 to 69 with active or convalescent COVID-19.

The chain is built from TRBV15 and TRBJ2-1, with 15 bases matching TRBD2. The junction had 11 bases not matched to a gene; V was cut back by 5 bases and J by 0 bases. The germline V gene encodes CDR1 LNHNV and CDR2 YYDKDF (reference sequence). The CDR3 has 20 residues. The CDR3 DNA sequence: TGTGCCACCAGCCTATATGGACTAGCGGGAGGGCCGAGCTCCTACAATGAGCAGTTCTTC. Translation: CATSLYGLAGGPSSYNEQFF.

This chain uses TRBV5-4 with TRBJ2-7; 8 bases align to TRBD1. The germline CDR1 and CDR2 sequences are SGHNT and YYREEE (reference sequence). CDR3 length: 12 amino acids. Trimming cost V 2 bases and J 7 bases; bases outside gene matches: 2. The CDR3 protein is CASSFTGGEQYF. The CDR3 DNA is TGTGCCAGCAGCTTTACAGGGGGAGAGCAGTACTTC.

The chain employs TRBV6-5 and TRBJ2-7; 10 bases map to TRBD2. Germline-derived CDR1 and CDR2 are MNHEY and SVGAGI. With V trimmed by 7 bases and J by 6 bases, 12 bases remained unmatched. The CDR3 loop spans 15 amino acids. The CDR3 nucleotides are TGTGCCAGCAAGGAAGGGCTAGCGGGAGCAAGCGAGCAGTACTTC. Translating gives CASKEGLAGASEQYF.

This rearrangement joins TRBV27 to TRBJ2-7; 8 bases agree with TRBD1. The ends lost 7 bases at V and 5 bases at J; junction bases unmatched: 13. The CDR3 covers 15 residues. CDR1 and CDR2 (germline): MNHEY, SMNVEV (reference sequence). In nucleotides, the CDR3 is TGTGCCAGCACCCTACGATGGGGACAGGCGGACGAGCAGTACTTC. Translated, it gives CASTLRWGQADEQYF.

The chain has TRBV9 and TRBJ2-1; TRBD2 matches 8 bases. This CDR3 is built from 16 residues. The trim removed 3 bases at V and 4 bases at J, leaving 9 bases unmatched. The germline CDR1 and CDR2 sequences are SGDLS and YYNGEE. CDR3 sequence: CASSATAGVEYNEQFF. CDR3 nucleotide sequence: TGTGCCAGCAGCGCCACAGCGGGAGTGGAGTACAATGAGCAGTTCTTC. The complete variable domain, with remaining parts taken from reference TRBV9 and TRBJ2-1, reads DSGVTQTPKHLITATGQRVTLRCSPRSGDLSVYWYQQSLDQGLQFLIQYYNGEERAKGNILERFSAQQFPDLHSELNLSSLELGDSALYFCASSATAGVEYNEQFFGPGTRLTVL.

This chain links TRBV28 with TRBJ2-2; TRBD2 aligns across 13 bases. With 0 bases clipped from V and 1 base from J, the junction kept 2 bases outside the gene matches. The CDR3 loop spans 18 amino acids. Germline CDR1 reads MDHEN; CDR2 reads SYDVKM. CDR3 sequence: CASSLWGLAGWNTGELFF. CDR3 sequence (DNA): TGTGCCAGCAGTTTATGGGGACTAGCGGGATGGAACACCGGGGAGCTGTTTTTT.

The rearrangement uses TRBV24-1 and TRBJ1-3, with a tentative D call TRBD1 (5 bases). There are 15 residues in the CDR3. V was clipped by 7 bases and J by 0 bases, with 12 bases between them. Germline CDR1 is KGHDR and CDR2 is SFDVKD. The CDR3 nucleotides are TGTGCCACCAGCGGGGGACCGAACTCTGGAAACACCATATATTTT. It specifies CATSGGPNSGNTIYF.

The rearrangement uses TRBV2 and TRBJ1-2; 10 bases match TRBD1. The CDR3 consists of 12 residues. The V segment lost 7 bases and the J segment 5 bases; nucleotides outside the gene matches: 1. Germline V lookup: CDR1 SNHLY, CDR2 FYNNEI. The CDR3 is CASTDRGYGYTF. Here the CDR3 DNA reads TGTGCCAGCACGGACAGGGGGTATGGCTACACCTTC.

The rearrangement uses TRBV18 and TRBJ1-1; D is undetermined. Germline V gene lookup returns CDR1 KGHSH and CDR2 LQKENI. The germline V and J ends were trimmed by 5 bases and 4 bases, with 14 bases remaining between them. CDR3 length equals 14 residues. The CDR3 here is CASSSRGGGTEAFF. In nucleotides, the CDR3 is TGTGCCAGCTCATCCCGCGGAGGTGGCACTGAAGCTTTCTTT.

The chain has TRBV29-1 and TRBJ1-2; 8 bases match TRBD1. Trimming took 4 bases from V and 2 from J; bases not matched to a gene: 3. This CDR3 comprises 13 residues. Germline assignment: CDR1 SQVTM and CDR2 ANQGSEA. The CDR3 sequence is CSVGAGGNYGYTF. The CDR3 DNA reads TGCAGCGTTGGAGCAGGGGGCAACTATGGCTACACCTTC.

The genes are TRBV7-7 and TRBJ2-3; 8 positions match TRBD1. Germline V lookup: CDR1 SSHAT, CDR2 FNYEAQ (reference sequence). J was trimmed by 2 bases and V by 5 bases; bases with no gene match: 6. The CDR3 runs 15 residues. The CDR3: CASSRGQGPTDTQYF. CDR3 sequence (DNA): TGTGCCAGCAGCCGAGGACAGGGCCCCACAGATACGCAGTATTTT.

This clone was counted a single time. The chain recombines TRBV7-8 with TRBJ2-2; D unclear. The CDR3 length is 16 residues. The germline V and J ends were trimmed by 6 bases and 1 base, with 15 bases remaining between them. CDR1 and CDR2 (germline): SGHVS, FQNEAQ. The CDR3: CASREHLMGNTGELFF. DNA for the CDR3: TGTGCCAGCAGGGAGCACCTTATGGGGAACACCGGGGAGCTGTTTTTT.

The V call is TRBV27, the J call TRBJ2-1, with D uncertain. This CDR3 spans 10 amino acids. Trimming cost V 10 bases and J 8 bases, with 9 bases left between them. Germline assignment: CDR1 MNHEY and CDR2 SMNVEV (reference sequence). CDR3 sequence: CATAQDEQFF. The DNA for the CDR3 is TGTGCCACCGCCCAGGATGAGCAGTTCTTC.

This chain connects TRBV19 to TRBJ1-1; D not resolved. The CDR3 loop spans 13 amino acids. Germline V CDR1 and CDR2: LNHDA, SQIVND (reference sequence). Between the trimmed V and J ends, which lost 3 bases and 0 bases, there was a span of 5 bases. The CDR3 reads CASSIGMNTEAFF. CDR3 DNA: TGTGCCAGTAGTATCGGTATGAACACTGAAGCTTTCTTT.

The V call is TRBV5-1, the J call TRBJ2-1; 8 bases align to TRBD2. The CDR3 is 15 residues long. Losses at the gene ends were 3 bases for V and 3 bases for J; bases not matched to a gene: 5. The germline V gene encodes CDR1 SGHRS and CDR2 YFSETQ. CDR3 nucleotide sequence: TGCGCCAGCAGCTCCGGGGGGGAGCGCTACAATGAGCAGTTCTTC. This gives the protein CASSSGGERYNEQFF.

This clone showed up just a few times. The CDR3 sequence: CASSLGAGGTGELFF. As DNA, the CDR3 is TGTGCCAGCAGCTTAGGAGCAGGGGGGACCGGGGAGCTGTTTTTT. V gene TRBV11-2 combines with J gene TRBJ2-2, with D tentatively TRBD1 (7 bases). The CDR3 covers 15 residues. V lost 1 base and J 5 bases, leaving 11 bases between the germline ends. Germline CDR1 and CDR2: SGHAT and FQNNGV.

This clone occurred a few times. This chain joins TRBV15 and TRBJ2-4; 10 bases map to TRBD1. V was pared by 3 bases and J by 9 bases, with 8 bases of the junction left unmatched. The germline V gene has CDR1 LNHNV and CDR2 YYDKDF (reference sequence). This CDR3 has 15 amino acids. CDR3 in amino acids: CATSRETGGSSIQYF. CDR3 DNA: TGTGCCACCAGCAGGGAGACAGGGGGCTCTTCCATTCAGTACTTC.

The genes are TRBV18 and TRBJ2-1, with 7 bases that match TRBD1. Germline-derived CDR1 and CDR2 are KGHSH and LQKENI. The CDR3 length is 17 residues. The trim removed 1 base at V and 4 bases at J, leaving 10 bases unmatched. Here the CDR3 DNA reads TGTGCCAGCTCACCACTGTTGACCGGGACAGCTTACAATGAGCAGTTCTTC. Translating gives CASSPLLTGTAYNEQFF.

The gene calls are TRBV7-2 and TRBJ1-2, with 9 bases identical to TRBD1. Germline V gene sequence: CDR1 SGHTA, CDR2 FQGNSA. V dropped 3 bases and J dropped 9; count of bases not matched to a gene: 8. CDR3 length equals 14 residues. The CDR3 sequence: CASSFMTGGESYTF. Written as DNA, the CDR3 is TGTGCCAGCAGCTTCATGACAGGGGGAGAAAGCTACACCTTC.

The V and J genes are TRBV30 and TRBJ2-1, with 9 positions matching TRBD2. V gave up 7 bases and J gave up 2 bases; unmatched junction bases: 6. CDR3 length equals 14 residues. Germline loops: CDR1 GTSNPN, CDR2 SVGIG (reference sequence). The CDR3 loop reads CAYSRLAAYNEQFF. In DNA form, the CDR3 reads TGTGCCTATTCCCGACTAGCGGCCTACAATGAGCAGTTCTTC.

This clone was seen a few times. This rearrangement joins TRBV9 to TRBJ1-1; possibly TRBD1 for D (6 bases). Trimming stripped 0 bases from V and 1 base from J, with 7 bases between. The CDR3 consists of 14 residues. Germline CDR1 SGDLS, CDR2 YYNGEE. DNA of the CDR3: TGTGCCAGCAGCGTAGGGACAGCGAACACTGAAGCTTTCTTT. Translated: CASSVGTANTEAFF.

The chain is built from TRBV6-5 and TRBJ2-3, with TRBD1 as a possible D gene (5 bases). CDR3 length: 11 amino acids. V was shortened by 7 bases and J by 3 bases, with 5 bases between the two germline ends. In germline, CDR1 is MNHEY, CDR2 SVGAGI. Here the CDR3 DNA reads TGTGCCAGCAAGGGGACAGATACGCAGTATTTT. Its translation is CASKGTDTQYF.

This clone came up a few times. The J gene is TRBJ2-2, the V gene TRBV11-2, with 10 bases fitting TRBD2. The V and J ends lost 1 base and 7 bases, in that order; junction bases with no gene match: 12. The CDR3 loop spans 18 amino acids. Germline V gene lookup returns CDR1 SGHAT and CDR2 FQNNGV. The CDR3 loop is CASSLGIGSGREDGELFF. In DNA form, the CDR3 reads TGTGCCAGCAGCTTAGGAATTGGGAGCGGGAGGGAGGACGGGGAGCTGTTTTTT.

This clone was observed once. The chain couples TRBV30 to TRBJ1-1; D unclear. The germline V and J ends were trimmed by 1 base and 0 bases, with 6 bases remaining between them. This CDR3 contains 13 residues. Germline-derived CDR1 and CDR2 are GTSNPN and SVGIG (reference sequence). CDR3 residues: CAWSGRMNTEAFF. The CDR3 region has the DNA TGTGCCTGGAGTGGGCGGATGAACACTGAAGCTTTCTTT.

This clone was counted once. The chain combines TRBV6-5 with TRBJ1-1; D is unresolved. This CDR3 is 15 amino acids long. The germline V gene encodes CDR1 MNHEY and CDR2 SVGAGI. The ends were cut back, 6 bases at V and 1 base at J, with 15 bases in the middle. CDR3 sequence: CASSPPGGRNTEAFF. CDR3 sequence (DNA): TGTGCCAGCAGCCCCCCGGGCGGGCGGAACACTGAAGCTTTCTTT.